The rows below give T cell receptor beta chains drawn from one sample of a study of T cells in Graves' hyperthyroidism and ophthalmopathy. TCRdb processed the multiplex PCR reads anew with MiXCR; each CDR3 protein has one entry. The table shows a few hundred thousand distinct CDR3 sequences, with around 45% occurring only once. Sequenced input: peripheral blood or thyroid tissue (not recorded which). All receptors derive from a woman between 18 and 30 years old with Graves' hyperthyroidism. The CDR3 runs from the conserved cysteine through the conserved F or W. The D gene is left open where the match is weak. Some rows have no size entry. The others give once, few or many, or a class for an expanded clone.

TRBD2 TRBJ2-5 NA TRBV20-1 CSAFRTSEKETQYF TGCAGTGCTTTTCGGACTAGCGAAAAAGAGACCCAGTACTTC
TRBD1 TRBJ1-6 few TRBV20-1 CSASGTGGPSPLHF TGCAGTGCTAGCGGGACAGGGGGTCCTTCACCCCTCCACTTT
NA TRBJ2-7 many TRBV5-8 CASSLDIGPYEQYF TGTGCCAGCAGCTTAGACATCGGCCCCTACGAGCAGTACTTC
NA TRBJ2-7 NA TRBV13 CASRRGSRVYEQYF TGTGCCAGCAGGCGGGGATCCAGGGTCTACGAGCAGTACTTC
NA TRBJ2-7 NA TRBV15 CATSSPTVNYEQYF TGTGCCACCAGCAGCCCGACAGTGAACTACGAGCAGTACTTC
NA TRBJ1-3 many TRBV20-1 CSARDRHSGNTIYF TGCAGTGCTAGAGACAGACACTCTGGAAACACCATATATTTT
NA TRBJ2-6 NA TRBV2 CASSSGPGANVLTF TGTGCCAGCAGCTCCGGACCTGGGGCCAACGTCCTGACTTTC
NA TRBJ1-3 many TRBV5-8 CASSLDSSLSGNTIYF TGTGCCAGCAGCCTTGATAGCTCCCTCTCTGGAAACACCATATATTTT
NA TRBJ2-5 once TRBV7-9 CASSVDSGAGETQYF TGTGCCAGCAGCGTTGACTCCGGGGCCGGAGAGACCCAGTACTTC
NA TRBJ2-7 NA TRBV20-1 CSASDRPFSYEQYF TGCAGTGCTAGCGACAGGCCGTTCTCCTACGAGCAGTACTTC
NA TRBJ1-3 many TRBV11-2 CASSLDLRDPQYRNTIYF TGTGCCAGCAGCTTAGACCTACGTGACCCCCAATACCGAAACACCATATATTTT
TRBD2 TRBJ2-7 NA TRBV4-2 CASSQPSSGSYEQYF TGTGCCAGCAGCCAACCCTCTAGCGGCTCCTATGAGCAGTACTTC
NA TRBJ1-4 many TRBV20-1 CSASFTTNEKLFF TGCAGTGCTAGTTTCACCACTAATGAAAAACTGTTTTTT
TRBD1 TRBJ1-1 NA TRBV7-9 CASSPGTEHTEAFF TGTGCCAGCAGCCCCGGGACAGAACACACTGAAGCTTTCTTT
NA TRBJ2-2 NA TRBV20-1 CSATSGNSGGELFF TGCAGTGCCACATCCGGGAATTCTGGCGGGGAGCTGTTTTTT
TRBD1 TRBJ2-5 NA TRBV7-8 CASNLYRGRRQETQYF TGTGCCAGCAACCTATACAGGGGGCGTCGCCAAGAGACCCAGTACTTC
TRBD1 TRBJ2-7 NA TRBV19 CASSPRDRTVPYEQYF TGTGCCAGCTCACCCCGGGACAGAACGGTACCTTACGAGCAGTACTTC
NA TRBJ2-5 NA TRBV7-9 CASRLGRGYGETQYF TGTGCCAGCCGATTAGGACGGGGTTATGGGGAGACCCAGTACTTC
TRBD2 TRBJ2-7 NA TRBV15 CATSSSSGRGYEQYF TGTGCCACCAGCAGCTCTAGCGGGAGGGGCTACGAGCAGTACTTC
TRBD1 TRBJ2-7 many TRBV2 CASSGQGDYEQYF TGTGCCAGCTCTGGACAGGGAGACTACGAGCAGTACTTC
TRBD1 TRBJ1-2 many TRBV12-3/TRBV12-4 CASSPGTGVNYGYTF TGTGCCAGCAGCCCGGGGACAGGCGTGAACTATGGCTACACCTTC
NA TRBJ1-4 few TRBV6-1 CASRTWSLPEKLFF TGTGCCAGCAGGACCTGGAGCCTCCCTGAAAAACTGTTTTTT
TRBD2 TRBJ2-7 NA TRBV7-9 CASSWVGTSGRDYEQYF TGTGCCAGCAGCTGGGTCGGGACTAGCGGGAGGGACTACGAGCAGTACTTC
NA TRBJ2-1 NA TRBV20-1 CSASQYNEQFF TGCAGTGCTAGCCAATACAATGAGCAGTTCTTC
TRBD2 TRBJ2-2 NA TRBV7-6 CASSTGTREDHTGELFF TGTGCCAGCAGCACCGGGACTAGAGAGGACCACACCGGGGAGCTGTTTTTT